This T cell receptor (beta chain) was identified during a study of blood T cell repertoires in COVID-19. About the research overall: Donors in the United States, Italy and Spain gave samples during acute or convalescent COVID-19. Sample material is recorded as cDNA or gDNA derived from T cells, B-cell-depleted T cells, or PBMCs.

Seattle patient enrollment occurred during active infection, with longitudinal follow-up thereafter. Libraries were prepared by immunoSEQ multiplex PCR; TCRdb keeps only in-frame clonotypes and omits some of them. This table has about 120,000 clones, roughly 89% appearing once. V was pared by 3 bases and J by 4 bases, with 8 bases of the junction left unmatched. The CDR3 spans 16 residues. Germline V gene data show CDR1 as SGHTA and CDR2 as FQGNSA. This sequence was found in a woman aged 55-69 years with COVID-19, enrolled during active disease. The chain carries TRBV7-2 and TRBJ2-2, with 7 bases identical to TRBD1. The sequencing input was peripheral blood. In DNA form, the CDR3 reads TGTGCCAGCAGCTTCCCGGGACAGAGCGTCACCGGGGAGCTGTTTTTT. Translated, it gives CASSFPGQSVTGELFF.